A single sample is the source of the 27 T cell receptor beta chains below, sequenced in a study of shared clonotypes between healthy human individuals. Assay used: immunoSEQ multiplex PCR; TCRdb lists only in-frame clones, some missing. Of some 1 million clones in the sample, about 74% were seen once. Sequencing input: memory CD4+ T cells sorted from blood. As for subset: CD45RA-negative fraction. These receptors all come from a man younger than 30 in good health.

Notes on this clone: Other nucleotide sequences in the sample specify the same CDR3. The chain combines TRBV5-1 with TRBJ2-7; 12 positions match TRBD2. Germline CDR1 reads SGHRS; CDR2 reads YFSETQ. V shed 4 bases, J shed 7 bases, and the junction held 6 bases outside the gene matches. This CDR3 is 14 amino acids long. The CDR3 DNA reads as TGCGCCAGCAGCGCTAGCGGGGGGGCAAGAGAGCAGTACTTC. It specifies CASSASGGAREQYF.

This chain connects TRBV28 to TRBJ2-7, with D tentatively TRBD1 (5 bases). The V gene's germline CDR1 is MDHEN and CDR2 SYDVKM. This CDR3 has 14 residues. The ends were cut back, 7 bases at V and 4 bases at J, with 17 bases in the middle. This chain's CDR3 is CASKSYDREYEQYF. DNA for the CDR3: TGTGCCAGCAAATCGTACGACAGAGAATACGAGCAGTACTTC. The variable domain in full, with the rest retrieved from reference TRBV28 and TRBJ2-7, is DVKVTQSSRYLVKRTGEKVFLECVQDMDHENMFWYRQDPGLGLRLIYFSYDVKMKEKGDIPEGYSVSREKKERFSLILESASTNQTSMYLCASKSYDREYEQYFGPGTRLTVT.

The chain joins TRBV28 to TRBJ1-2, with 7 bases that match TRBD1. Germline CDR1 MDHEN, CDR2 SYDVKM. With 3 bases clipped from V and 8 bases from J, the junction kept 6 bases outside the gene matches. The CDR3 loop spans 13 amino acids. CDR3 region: CASSFLGTAGYTF. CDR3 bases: TGTGCCAGCAGTTTCCTAGGGACAGCCGGCTACACCTTC.

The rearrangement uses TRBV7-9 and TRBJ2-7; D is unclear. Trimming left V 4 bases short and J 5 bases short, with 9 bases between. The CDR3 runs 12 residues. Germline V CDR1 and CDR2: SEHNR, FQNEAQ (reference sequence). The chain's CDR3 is CASSSVSHEQYF. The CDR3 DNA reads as TGTGCCAGCAGCTCTGTTTCCCACGAGCAGTACTTC.

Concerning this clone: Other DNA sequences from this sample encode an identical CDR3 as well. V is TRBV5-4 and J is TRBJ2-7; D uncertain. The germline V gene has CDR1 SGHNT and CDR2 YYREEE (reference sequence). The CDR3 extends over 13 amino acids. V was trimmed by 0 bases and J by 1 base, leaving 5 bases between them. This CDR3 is CASSLVQSYEQYF. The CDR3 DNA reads TGTGCCAGCAGCTTGGTCCAGTCCTACGAGCAGTACTTC.

Here the CDR3 DNA reads TGTGCCAGCAGCCAAGACAGGGGGAGGAACACTGAAGCTTTCTTT. This encodes CASSQDRGRNTEAFF. The chain employs TRBV4-2 and TRBJ1-1, with 7 bases that match TRBD1. V shed 0 bases, J shed 1 base, and the junction held 2 bases outside the gene matches. CDR1 and CDR2 (germline): LGHNA, YNFKEQ. The CDR3 loop spans 15 amino acids.

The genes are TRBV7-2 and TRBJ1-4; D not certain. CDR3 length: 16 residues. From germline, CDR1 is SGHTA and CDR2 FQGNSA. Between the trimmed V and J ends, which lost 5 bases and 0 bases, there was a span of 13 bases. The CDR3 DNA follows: TGTGCCAGCAGCCAGAGGCCTCTAGCAACTAATGAAAAACTGTTTTTT. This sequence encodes CASSQRPLATNEKLFF.

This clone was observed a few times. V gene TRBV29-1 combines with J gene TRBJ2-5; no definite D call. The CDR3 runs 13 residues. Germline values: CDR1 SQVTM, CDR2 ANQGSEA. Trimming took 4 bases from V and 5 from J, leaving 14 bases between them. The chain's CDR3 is CSVAKGSQETQYF. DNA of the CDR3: TGCAGCGTTGCCAAGGGCTCTCAGGAGACCCAGTACTTC. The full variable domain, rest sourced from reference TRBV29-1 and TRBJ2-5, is SAVISQKPSRDICQRGTSLTIQCQVDSQVTMMFWYRQQPGQSLTLIATANQGSEATYESGFVIDKFPISRPNLTFSTLTVSNMSPEDSSIYLCSVAKGSQETQYFGPGTRLLVL.

CDR3 nucleotide sequence: TGTGCCAGCAGTAGTTCCGGGACAGGTTCCTACGAGCAGTACTTC. It specifies CASSSSGTGSYEQYF. This chain joins TRBV6-6 and TRBJ2-7, with TRBD1 identical over 8 bases. Trimming removed 5 bases from V and 1 base from J; junction bases left unmatched: 7. The germline gives CDR1 MNHNY, CDR2 SVGAGI (reference sequence). This CDR3 has 15 amino acids.

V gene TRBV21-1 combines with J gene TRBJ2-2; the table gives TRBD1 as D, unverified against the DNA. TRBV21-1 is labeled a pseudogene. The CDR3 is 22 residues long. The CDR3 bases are TGTGCCAGCAGCAAAGCCCTGTGGATGCGACAGGGACCACCAACGAACACCGGGGAGCTGTTTTTT. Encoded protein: CASSKALWMRQGPPTNTGELFF.

CDR3 sequence reads: CASSVGRGGVNEKLFF. CDR3 nucleotide sequence: TGTGCCAGCAGCGTAGGAAGAGGAGGGGTGAATGAAAAACTGTTTTTT. The V gene is TRBV9, the J gene TRBJ1-4; weak D call: TRBD1 (5 bases). The CDR3 covers 16 residues. Per germline, CDR1 SGDLS and CDR2 YYNGEE. Trimming stripped 0 bases from V and 5 bases from J, with 14 bases between.

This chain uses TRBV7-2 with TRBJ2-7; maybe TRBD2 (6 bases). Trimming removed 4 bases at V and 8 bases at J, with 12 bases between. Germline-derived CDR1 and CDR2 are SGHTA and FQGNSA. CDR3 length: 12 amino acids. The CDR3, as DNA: TGTGCCAGCAGCTCCTCTAGCGTTAAGCAGTACTTC. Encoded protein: CASSSSSVKQYF.

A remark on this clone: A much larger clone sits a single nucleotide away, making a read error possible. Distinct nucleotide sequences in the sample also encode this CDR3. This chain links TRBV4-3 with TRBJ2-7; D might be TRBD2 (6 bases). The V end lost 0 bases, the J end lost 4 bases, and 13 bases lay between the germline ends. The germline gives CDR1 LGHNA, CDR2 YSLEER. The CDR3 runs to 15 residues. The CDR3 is CASSQDRAGLYEQYF. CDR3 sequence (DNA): TGCGCCAGCAGCCAAGATCGGGCGGGGTTATACGAGCAGTACTTC.

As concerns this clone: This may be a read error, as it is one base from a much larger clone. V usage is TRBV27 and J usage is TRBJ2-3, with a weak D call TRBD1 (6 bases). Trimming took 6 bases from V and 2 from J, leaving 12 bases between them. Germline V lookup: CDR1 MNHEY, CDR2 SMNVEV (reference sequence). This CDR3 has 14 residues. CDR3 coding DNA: TGTGCCAGCAGGAGGGGGAGAGCCACAGATACGCAGTATTTT. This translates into CASRRGRATDTQYF.

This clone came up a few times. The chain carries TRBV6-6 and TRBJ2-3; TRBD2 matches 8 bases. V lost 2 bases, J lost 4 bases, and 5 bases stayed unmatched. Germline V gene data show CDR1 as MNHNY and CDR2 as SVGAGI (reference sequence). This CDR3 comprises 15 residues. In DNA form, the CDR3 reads TGTGCCAGCAGTTACCCGGGGGGGCCGTCAGATACGCAGTATTTT. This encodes CASSYPGGPSDTQYF.

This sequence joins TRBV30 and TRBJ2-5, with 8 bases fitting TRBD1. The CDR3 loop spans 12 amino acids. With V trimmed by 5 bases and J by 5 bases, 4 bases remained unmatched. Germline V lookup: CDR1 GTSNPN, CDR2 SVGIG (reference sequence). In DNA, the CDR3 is TGTGCCTGGGGGGGGACAGGTGAGACCCAGTACTTC. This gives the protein CAWGGTGETQYF.

CDR3 sequence (DNA): TGTGCCAGCAGCTTGGGACTAGCGGCCACCGGGGAGCTGTTTTTT. Translating gives CASSLGLAATGELFF. The chain has TRBV7-2 and TRBJ2-2; the match to TRBD2 covers 11 bases. This CDR3 comprises 15 residues. CDR1 and CDR2 from the germline V gene are SGHTA and FQGNSA. V dropped 3 bases and J dropped 4; count of bases not matched to a gene: 1.

CDR3 residues: CASSAQSSGANVLTF. Written as DNA, the CDR3 is TGTGCCAGCAGTGCGCAGAGCTCTGGGGCCAACGTCCTGACTTTC. The chain couples TRBV6-4 to TRBJ2-6; D not resolved. The CDR3 spans 15 residues. The germline gives CDR1 MRHNA, CDR2 SNTAGT. Trimming cost V 4 bases and J 0 bases, with 7 bases left between them.

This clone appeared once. CDR3: CASSYGLSLTYEQYF. DNA of the CDR3: TGTGCCAGCAGTTACGGGCTATCCTTGACCTACGAGCAGTACTTC. V usage is TRBV6-6 and J usage is TRBJ2-7, with no clear D. In germline, CDR1 is MNHNY, CDR2 SVGAGI (reference sequence). The CDR3 is made up of 15 amino acids. Trimming left V 2 bases short and J 2 bases short, with 13 bases between.

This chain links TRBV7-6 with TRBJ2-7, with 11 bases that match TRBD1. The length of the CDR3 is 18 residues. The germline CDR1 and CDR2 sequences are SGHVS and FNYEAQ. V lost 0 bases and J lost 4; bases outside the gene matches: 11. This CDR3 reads CASSLAEWTGGKGYEQYF. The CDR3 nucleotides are TGTGCCAGCAGCTTAGCCGAATGGACAGGGGGCAAAGGATACGAGCAGTACTTC. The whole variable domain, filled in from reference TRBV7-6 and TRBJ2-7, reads GAGVSQSPRYKVTKRGQDVALRCDPISGHVSLYWYRQALGQGPEFLTYFNYEAQQDKSGLPNDRFSAERPEGSISTLTIQRTEQRDSAMYRCASSLAEWTGGKGYEQYFGPGTRLTVT.

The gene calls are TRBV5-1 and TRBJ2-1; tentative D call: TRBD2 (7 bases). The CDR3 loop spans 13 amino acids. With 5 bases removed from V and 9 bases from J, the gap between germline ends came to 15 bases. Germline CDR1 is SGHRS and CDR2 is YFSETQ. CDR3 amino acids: CASRVGGPGEQFF. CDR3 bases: TGCGCCAGCAGGGTGGGGGGGCCTGGTGAGCAGTTCTTC.

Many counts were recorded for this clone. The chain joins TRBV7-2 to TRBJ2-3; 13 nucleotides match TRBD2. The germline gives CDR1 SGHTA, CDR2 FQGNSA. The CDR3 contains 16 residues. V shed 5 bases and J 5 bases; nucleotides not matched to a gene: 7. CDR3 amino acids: CASSPGTSGMGDTQYF. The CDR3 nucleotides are TGTGCCAGCAGCCCCGGGACTAGCGGGATGGGAGATACGCAGTATTTT.

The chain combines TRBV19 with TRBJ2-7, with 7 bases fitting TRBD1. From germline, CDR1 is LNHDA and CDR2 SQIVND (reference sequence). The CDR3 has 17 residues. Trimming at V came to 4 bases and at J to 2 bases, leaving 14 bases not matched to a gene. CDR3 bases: TGTGCCAGTAGTACCAGTTGGGCCAGGGGGAAAACCTACGAGCAGTACTTC. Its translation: CASSTSWARGKTYEQYF. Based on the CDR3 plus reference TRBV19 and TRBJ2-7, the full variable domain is DGGITQSPKYLFRKEGQNVTLSCEQNLNHDAMYWYRQDPGQGLRLIYYSQIVNDFQKGDIAEGYSVSREKKESFPLTVTSAQKNPTAFYLCASSTSWARGKTYEQYFGPGTRLTVT.

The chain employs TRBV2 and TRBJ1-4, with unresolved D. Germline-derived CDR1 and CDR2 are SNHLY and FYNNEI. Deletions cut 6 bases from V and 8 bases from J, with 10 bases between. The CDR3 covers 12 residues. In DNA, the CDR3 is TGTGCCAGCAGATCGAACACCGAAAAACTGTTTTTT. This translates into CASRSNTEKLFF.

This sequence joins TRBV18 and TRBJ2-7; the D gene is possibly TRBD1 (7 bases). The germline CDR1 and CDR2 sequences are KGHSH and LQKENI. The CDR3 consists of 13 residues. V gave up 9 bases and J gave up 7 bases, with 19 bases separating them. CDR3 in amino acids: CASSELQGTEQYF. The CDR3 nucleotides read TGTGCCAGTTCAGAACTACAGGGGACTGAGCAGTACTTC.

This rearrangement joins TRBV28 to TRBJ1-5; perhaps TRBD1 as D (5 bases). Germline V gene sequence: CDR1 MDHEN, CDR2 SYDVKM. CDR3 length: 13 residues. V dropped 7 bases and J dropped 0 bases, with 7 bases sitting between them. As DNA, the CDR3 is TGTGCCAGCATCCAGGGTAGCAATCAGCCCCAGCATTTT. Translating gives CASIQGSNQPQHF.

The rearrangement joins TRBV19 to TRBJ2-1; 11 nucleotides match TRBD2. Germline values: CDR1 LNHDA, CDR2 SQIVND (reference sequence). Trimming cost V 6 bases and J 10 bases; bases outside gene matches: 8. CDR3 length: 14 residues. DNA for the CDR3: TGTGCCAGTAGATTAGCGGGAGGGCCGGGGGAGCAGTTCTTC. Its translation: CASRLAGGPGEQFF. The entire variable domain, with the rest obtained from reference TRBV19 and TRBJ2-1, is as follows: DGGITQSPKYLFRKEGQNVTLSCEQNLNHDAMYWYRQDPGQGLRLIYYSQIVNDFQKGDIAEGYSVSREKKESFPLTVTSAQKNPTAFYLCASRLAGGPGEQFFGPGTRLTVL.